Listed below are T cell receptor beta chains from one sample, sequenced in a study of blood T cell repertoires in COVID-19. Sequencing was performed with immunoSEQ multiplex PCR; in TCRdb, only in-frame clones are kept and a portion is missing. The table lists some 370,000 clones, around 90% of them singletons. The source material was peripheral blood. The source is a man aged 18-30 years with active or convalescent COVID-19. CDR3s include the opening cysteine and the closing phenylalanine or tryptophan. Fields, in order: clone size, J gene, V gene, D gene, CDR3 DNA, CDR3 protein. The D gene is left open where the match is weak. Only part of the rows carry a size: once, few, many, or a class if the clone is expanded.

>once|TRBJ2-4|TRBV5-3|-
TGTGCCAGAAGCTTGGATTGGATTAGACTTATAGCCAAAAACATTCAGTACTTC
CARSLDWIRLIAKNIQYF
>-|TRBJ1-4|TRBV4-3|TRBD1
TGCGCCAGCAGCCTGTACAGGGGTCGGATGGATGAAAAACTGTTTTTT
CASSLYRGRMDEKLFF
>-|TRBJ2-2|TRBV5-1|TRBD2
TGCGCCAGCAGCTTACGCCCCGGGACTAGCGGGGGGGCAGTGAAATCCGGGGAGCTGTTTTTT
CASSLRPGTSGGAVKSGELFF
>-|TRBJ2-5|TRBV19|-
TGTGCCAGTAGTATAGAGGCAGGGCGAGAGACCCAGTACTTC
CASSIEAGRETQYF
>-|TRBJ2-1|TRBV11-2|-
TGTGCCAGCAGCTTAGCGTCCGTCTCCTACAATGAGCAGTTCTTC
CASSLASVSYNEQFF
>few|TRBJ1-6|TRBV6-8|-
TGTGCCAGCACGACCGTGGGGGGACTCTCCTATAATTCACCCCTCCACTTT
CASTTVGGLSYNSPLHF
>once|TRBJ1-4|TRBV28|-
TGTGCCAGCAGTTTTCTGGGTTCAGTAGCGAATGAAAAACTGTTTTTT
CASSFLGSVANEKLFF
>-|TRBJ1-5|TRBV5-6|-
TGTGCCAGCAGCTCGGCTGGTGGGGCAGGGAATCAGCCCCAGCATTTT
CASSSAGGAGNQPQHF
>-|TRBJ1-6|TRBV4-2|-
TGTGCCAGCAGCCAAGATCTTGGCGGGGGCATTAATTCACCCCTCCACTTT
CASSQDLGGGINSPLHF
>-|TRBJ1-5|TRBV7-3|-
TGTGCCAGCAGCCTTGGAGGGCCTGTAAGCAATCAGCCCCAGCATTTT
CASSLGGPVSNQPQHF
>-|TRBJ1-1|TRBV29-1|TRBD1
TGCAGCGCTGCAACAGGGGGCGGGTATGAAGCTTTCTTT
CSAATGGGYEAFF
>-|TRBJ2-5|TRBV11-2|-
TGTGCCAGCAGCTTACTGCCAGGGTTGAACCAAGAGACCCAGTACTTC
CASSLLPGLNQETQYF
>few|TRBJ1-2|TRBV6-6|-
TGTGCCAGCAGTTACTCGAGGGGGGGGCCGGATGGCTACACCTTC
CASSYSRGGPDGYTF
>-|TRBJ2-1|TRBV9|-
TGTGCCAGCAGCGTAGTTGGTAGTGAGCAGTTCTTC
CASSVVGSEQFF
>-|TRBJ2-5|TRBV9|TRBD1
TGTGCCAGCAGCGTCAGTCGGACAGGGGCATCGGAGACCCAGTACTTC
CASSVSRTGASETQYF
>-|TRBJ2-7|TRBV4-1|TRBD1
TGCGCCAGCAGCCAGGACAGGTTGTCCTACGAGCAGTACTTC
CASSQDRLSYEQYF
>-|TRBJ2-7|TRBV11-2|-
TGTGCCAGCGAACGGGGCTACGAGCAGTACTTC
CASERGYEQYF
>-|TRBJ1-5|TRBV6-5|-
TGTGCCAGCAGAGGGGGATATAGCAATCAGCCCCAGCATTTT
CASRGGYSNQPQHF
>-|TRBJ2-7|TRBV4-2|-
TGTGCCAGCAGCCAAGTTGAGGGGGCCTACGAGCAGTACTTC
CASSQVEGAYEQYF
>-|TRBJ2-7|TRBV5-1|TRBD1
TGCGCCAGCAGCTTCGGGACAGGGGCGTACGAGCAGTACTTC
CASSFGTGAYEQYF
>-|TRBJ1-3|TRBV29-1|-
TGCAGCGTTGTAGGAGGTGCTGGAAACACCATATATTTT
CSVVGGAGNTIYF
>-|TRBJ1-1|TRBV18|TRBD1
TGTGCCAGCTCAGTTGGACAGGACACTGAAGCTTTCTTT
CASSVGQDTEAFF
>-|TRBJ1-5|TRBV7-2|-
TGTGCCAGCAGCCCTAGGGGTGGGGGGACCAATCAGCCCCAGCATTTT
CASSPRGGGTNQPQHF
>-|TRBJ2-1|TRBV25-1|-
TGTGCCAGCAGTGAATACCTACCCCCCTACAATGAGCAGTTCTTC
CASSEYLPPYNEQFF
>-|TRBJ1-5|TRBV7-6|-
TGTGCCAGCAGCTTAGGAGGTTTCGGACAGCCCCAGCATTTT
CASSLGGFGQPQHF
>-|TRBJ1-4|TRBV19|TRBD1
TGTGCCAGTAGTACCCTAACAGGGGGCAAGGAAAAACTGTTTTTT
CASSTLTGGKEKLFF
>-|TRBJ1-5|TRBV6-6|TRBD1
TGTGCCAGCAGTTACCCCGGACAGGGAAATCAGCCCCAGCATTTT
CASSYPGQGNQPQHF
>-|TRBJ1-4|TRBV7-2|TRBD1
TGTGCCAGCAGCTTAGCGTACAGGGGGCAGGCTAATGAAAAACTGTTTTTT
CASSLAYRGQANEKLFF
>-|TRBJ2-2|TRBV3-1/TRBV3-2|-
TGTGCCAGCAGCCAAGGGGGAGACTACACCGGGGAGCTGTTTTTT
CASSQGGDYTGELFF
>-|TRBJ1-4|TRBV6-1|-
TGTGCCAGCAGTGAGTTGGGGGGGGCGAATGAAAAACTGTTTTTT
CASSELGGANEKLFF
>-|TRBJ1-5|TRBV6-2/TRBV6-3|TRBD1
TGTGCCAGCAGCCCGGGACAGCATACCAATCAGCCCCAGCATTTT
CASSPGQHTNQPQHF
>-|TRBJ1-1|TRBV29-1|-
TGCAGCGTTGGTCCAGGGGTGGTTCTTGAAGCTTTCTTT
CSVGPGVVLEAFF
>-|TRBJ2-1|TRBV5-1|-
TGCGCCAGCAGCCCCGGGGGAAGTCAACAGTTCTTC
CASSPGGSQQFF
>-|TRBJ1-2|TRBV28|TRBD1
TGTGCCAGCAGTGGGGACAGGCGAGCTTATGGCTACACCTTC
CASSGDRRAYGYTF
>-|TRBJ1-2|TRBV4-1|TRBD1
TGCGCCAGCAGCCCGGAACAGGGGGCGGGCTATGGCTACACCTTC
CASSPEQGAGYGYTF
>-|TRBJ1-5|TRBV7-6|-
TGTGCCAGCAGTCAACAGGGAAATCAGCCCCAGCATTTT
CASSQQGNQPQHF
>-|TRBJ1-2|TRBV5-4|-
TGTGCCAGCAGCCGAACCTGGGGGGAAGATGGCTACACCTTC
CASSRTWGEDGYTF
>-|TRBJ2-5|TRBV29-1|TRBD1
TGCAGCGTCGGGACAGGGGACAAGACCCAGTACTTC
CSVGTGDKTQYF
>-|TRBJ1-3|TRBV28|-
TGTGCCAGCAGTTTGTCTGGGCCTGGAAACACCATATATTTT
CASSLSGPGNTIYF
>-|TRBJ1-1|TRBV25-1|-
TGTGCCAGCAGTGAATTTACAGGAGCAAACACTGAAGCTTTCTTT
CASSEFTGANTEAFF
>-|TRBJ2-7|TRBV2|-
TGTGCCAGCAGTGAACGGGTTTGGCCCGAGCAGTACTTC
CASSERVWPEQYF
>once|TRBJ1-1|TRBV5-6|TRBD1
TGTGCCAGCAGCTTACAGGGGCCGAACACTGAAGCTTTCTTT
CASSLQGPNTEAFF
>-|TRBJ2-1|TRBV7-9|TRBD2
TGTGCCAGCAGCTTAGGCCGGACTAGCGAGTCCTACAATGAGCAGTTCTTC
CASSLGRTSESYNEQFF
>-|TRBJ1-5|TRBV2|TRBD1
TGTGCCAGCAGTTCGGGACAGCTTAGCAATCAGCCCCAGCATTTT
CASSSGQLSNQPQHF
>once|TRBJ2-1|TRBV6-6|TRBD2
TGTGCCAGCAGCGCGGCGCGGGAGTCGGATAATGAGCAGTTCTTC
CASSAARESDNEQFF
>-|TRBJ1-1|TRBV7-2|-
TGTGCCAGCAGCTTAGCGTACAGGAACACTGAAGCTTTCTTT
CASSLAYRNTEAFF
>few|TRBJ2-1|TRBV3-1/TRBV3-2|TRBD2
TGTGCCAGCAGCCAAGATAGCGGGGGTTACAATGAGCAGTTCTTC
CASSQDSGGYNEQFF
>-|TRBJ1-3|TRBV7-2|-
TGTGCCAGCAGCTCCTCAGGGCGCTCTGGAAACACCATATATTTT
CASSSSGRSGNTIYF
>-|TRBJ2-1|TRBV11-3|-
TGTGCCAGCAGCTATCGGGGAATGGGCGATGAGCAGTTCTTC
CASSYRGMGDEQFF
>once|TRBJ2-7|TRBV3-1/TRBV3-2|TRBD2
TGTGCCAGCAGCCAAGGGGGACTAGCGGGAGGGCCCGAGCAGTACTTC
CASSQGGLAGGPEQYF
>-|TRBJ2-7|TRBV27|TRBD1
TGTGCCAGCAGCGGACAGGGGGTATACGAGCAGTACTTC
CASSGQGVYEQYF
>once|TRBJ2-1|TRBV27|TRBD1
TGTGCCAGCTCTCAGACAGGGCGCAATGAGCAGTTCTTC
CASSQTGRNEQFF
>-|TRBJ2-7|TRBV25-1|TRBD1
TGTGCCAGCGACGGGGCCCCCGGGACAGCGAACTACGAGCAGTACTTC
CASDGAPGTANYEQYF
>-|TRBJ2-1|TRBV19|TRBD2
TGTGCCAGTAGGATCCATTCTCGGGAGGATTATGAGCAGTTCTTC
CASRIHSREDYEQFF
>-|TRBJ1-1|TRBV10-3|TRBD1
TGTGCCATCAGTGACGGACAGGTGAACACTGAAGCTTTCTTT
CAISDGQVNTEAFF
>once|TRBJ1-3|TRBV28|-
TGTGCCAGCTCAGGGCCTGGAAACACCATATATTTT
CASSGPGNTIYF
>-|TRBJ1-5|TRBV18|-
TGTGCCAGCTCACCATCTCCGGTTTATAGCAATCAGCCCCAGCATTTT
CASSPSPVYSNQPQHF
>once|TRBJ1-1|TRBV6-2/TRBV6-3|TRBD1
TGTGCCAGTAGCCAGGGACAGGGGGTCCGCCGCTATGAAGCTTTCTTT
CASSQGQGVRRYEAFF
>-|TRBJ1-5|TRBV12-3/TRBV12-4|-
TGTGCCAGCAGGACAGGTTTGAATCAGCCCCAGCATTTT
CASRTGLNQPQHF
>-|TRBJ2-5|TRBV24-1|TRBD1
TGTGCCACCAGTGATTGGACAGGGCAAGAGACCCAGTACTTC
CATSDWTGQETQYF